This T cell receptor beta chain was recorded in a study of regulatory T cells in long-lasting Graves disease. Germline V lookup: CDR1 SQVTM, CDR2 ANQGSEA. This CDR3 region has 11 residues. This clonotype has at least ten counts. Its antigen remains unidentified. Sequence at one end of the junction differs from germline and may be a read error. Study-level results: The TCR repertoire of persistent Graves' patients was less diverse than that of newly diagnosed ones. There were preferences for TRBV28, TRBJ1-2 and TRBJ2-5 in persistent disease.

Time point: persistent/refractory GD, antithyroid drugs over 5 years with positive TRAb. With RNA extracted from PBMCs as input, the TCR library was made. Patients came through an endocrinology department, and that department was in Xi'an, China. Library construction for TCR beta used iRepertoire HTBI primers and Arm-PCR of CDR3 regions. In the study's own analysis: Sequenced samples collectively carried 62 TRBV and 14 to 15 TRBJ segments. TCRdb analysed the multiplex PCR reads with MiXCR anew, one entry per CDR3 protein. TCRdb's processing, not the authors', yielded these V and J calls. The sample consists of hundreds of thousands of distinct CDR3 sequences, around a fifth of them appearing once.

The receptor's source is a female donor with Graves disease. The specimen was peripheral blood mononuclear cells (PBMCs), collected when the disease was refractory, from a patient treated with antithyroid drugs. This chain uses TRBV29-1 with TRBJ1-2; a possible D gene is TRBD1 (5 bases). CDR3 residues: CCVGGGYGYTF. The CDR3 DNA sequence: TGCTGCGTTGGGGGGGGCTATGGCTACACCTTC.